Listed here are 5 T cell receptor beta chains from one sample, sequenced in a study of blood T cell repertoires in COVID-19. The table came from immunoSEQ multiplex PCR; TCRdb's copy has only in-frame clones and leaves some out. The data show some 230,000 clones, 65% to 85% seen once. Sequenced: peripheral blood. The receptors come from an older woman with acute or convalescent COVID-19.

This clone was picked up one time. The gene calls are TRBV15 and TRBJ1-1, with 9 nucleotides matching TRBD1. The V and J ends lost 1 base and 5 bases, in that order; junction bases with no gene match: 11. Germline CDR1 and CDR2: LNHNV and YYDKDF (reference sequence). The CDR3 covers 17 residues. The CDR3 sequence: CATSRGMGQGRGTEAFF. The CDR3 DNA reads TGTGCCACCAGCAGAGGGATGGGACAGGGAAGAGGGACTGAAGCTTTCTTT.

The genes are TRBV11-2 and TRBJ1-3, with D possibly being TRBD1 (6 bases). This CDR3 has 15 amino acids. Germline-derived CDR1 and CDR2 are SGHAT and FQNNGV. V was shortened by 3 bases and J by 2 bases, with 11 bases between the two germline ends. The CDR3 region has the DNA TGTGCCAGCAGCTTTACAGGGTTTCCTGGAAACACCATATATTTT. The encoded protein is CASSFTGFPGNTIYF.

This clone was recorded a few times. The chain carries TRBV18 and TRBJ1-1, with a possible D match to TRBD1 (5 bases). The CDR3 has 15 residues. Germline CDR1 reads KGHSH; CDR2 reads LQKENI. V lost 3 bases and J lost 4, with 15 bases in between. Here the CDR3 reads CASSPVPGDSTEAFF. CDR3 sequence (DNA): TGTGCCAGCTCACCCGTCCCCGGCGACAGCACTGAAGCTTTCTTT.

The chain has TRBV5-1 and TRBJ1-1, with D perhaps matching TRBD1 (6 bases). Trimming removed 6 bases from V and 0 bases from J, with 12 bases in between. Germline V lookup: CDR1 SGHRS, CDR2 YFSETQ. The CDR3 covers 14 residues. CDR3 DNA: TGCGCCAGCAACCCGACAGGACTGAACACTGAAGCTTTCTTT. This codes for CASNPTGLNTEAFF.

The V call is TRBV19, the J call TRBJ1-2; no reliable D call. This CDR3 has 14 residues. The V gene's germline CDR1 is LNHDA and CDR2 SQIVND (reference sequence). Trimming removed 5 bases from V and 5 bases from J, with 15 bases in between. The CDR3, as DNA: TGTGCCAGTAGTGGCCAGGAACTCTTTTATGGCTACACCTTC. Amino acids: CASSGQELFYGYTF.